Following are 8 T cell receptor beta chains from one sample sequenced in a study of blood T cell repertoires in COVID-19 (TCRdb year 2020). Libraries were made using the immunoSEQ multiplex PCR assay. This is the immuneACCESS table as TCRdb keeps it, with only in-frame sequences that have V and J called. A part of the clones is gone; compared with another copy, unresolved V genes explain less than half, and the rest is unexplained. This sample holds some 320,000 clones; around 86% were observed only once. Approximately 5.5% of the sample is held by the ten biggest clonotypes. Sequences were obtained from PBMCs or T cells enriched from blood (not recorded which). These receptors were obtained from a man aged 55 to 69 who had recovered from COVID-19.

This chain uses TRBV7-6 with TRBJ2-2; D is possibly TRBD1 (5 bases). Trimming shortened V by 5 bases and J by 1 base, and 17 bases separated the two germline ends. In germline, CDR1 is SGHVS, CDR2 FNYEAQ. The CDR3 totals 17 residues. The DNA for the CDR3 is TGTGCCAGCAGCCGACAGCCGACCGACCTGAACACCGGGGAGCTGTTTTTT. Translating gives CASSRQPTDLNTGELFF.

CDR3 bases: TGTGCCAGCATTGCCACGGGGGGCGCCGTTCTAGGCTACACCTTC. This translates into CASIATGGAVLGYTF. V usage is TRBV6-4 and J usage is TRBJ1-2; D is perhaps TRBD1 (6 bases). Between the trimmed V and J ends, which lost 7 bases and 8 bases, there was a span of 23 bases. This CDR3 contains 15 residues. From germline, CDR1 is MRHNA and CDR2 SNTAGT.

For the CDR3, the DNA is TGTGCCAGCAGTGAACAGGGGGCTTTTACTGAAGCTTTCTTT. It yields the protein CASSEQGAFTEAFF. The chain links TRBV6-1 to TRBJ1-1, with 8 positions matching TRBD1. The germline CDR1 and CDR2 sequences are MNHNS and SASEGT. This CDR3 has 14 residues. V dropped 2 bases and J dropped 5; count of bases not matched to a gene: 4.

The V gene is TRBV6-5, the J gene TRBJ1-1, with unresolved D. Trimming pared 0 bases from V and 7 bases from J, leaving 12 bases between. The CDR3 is made up of 14 amino acids. Germline-derived CDR1 and CDR2 are MNHEY and SVGAGI. The CDR3 nucleotides read TGTGCCAGCAGTTACTCGCGGAGGGCTGGTGAAGCTTTCTTT. Encoded protein: CASSYSRRAGEAFF.

This rearrangement joins TRBV9 to TRBJ2-7, with 10 bases lining up with TRBD1. Germline trimming cut 3 bases from V and 2 bases from J; bases unmatched to any gene: 2. This CDR3 is built from 14 residues. Germline CDR1 and CDR2: SGDLS and YYNGEE. The CDR3 sequence: CASSGTGGPYEQYF. Written as DNA, the CDR3 is TGTGCCAGCAGCGGGACAGGGGGACCCTACGAGCAGTACTTC.

The chain recombines TRBV5-1 with TRBJ2-5; the match to TRBD2 covers 12 bases. V lost 0 bases and J lost 5; bases outside the gene matches: 5. The germline CDR1 and CDR2 sequences are SGHRS and YFSETQ. The CDR3 consists of 16 residues. In DNA, the CDR3 is TGCGCCAGCAGCTTGGTGACTAGCGGGAGTTGGGAGACCCAGTACTTC. This codes for CASSLVTSGSWETQYF.

This clone appeared once. This sequence joins TRBV29-1 and TRBJ1-3, with unresolved D. Between the trimmed V and J ends, which lost 3 bases and 0 bases, there was a span of 9 bases. This CDR3 has 14 amino acids. The germline V gene has CDR1 SQVTM and CDR2 ANQGSEA. The DNA for the CDR3 is TGCAGCGTTGACAGGTATCTCTCTGGAAACACCATATATTTT. Amino acids: CSVDRYLSGNTIYF.

The CDR3 is CAISRLAGKFGNIQYF. DNA for the CDR3: TGTGCCATCAGCCGACTAGCGGGAAAATTCGGAAACATTCAGTACTTC. V is TRBV10-3 and J is TRBJ2-4; TRBD2 aligns across 11 bases. Per the germline V gene, CDR1 is ENHRY and CDR2 is SYGVKD. Trimming cost V 6 bases and J 6 bases; bases outside gene matches: 10. The CDR3 length is 16 residues.